The source of this T cell receptor (beta chain) is a study of blood T cell repertoires in COVID-19. Study context: Nucleic acid was either cDNA or gDNA, and it came from T cells, B-cell-depleted T cells, or PBMCs.

This table comes from immunoSEQ multiplex PCR, and its TCRdb copy is limited to in-frame clones, with some not included. This sample has approximately 440,000 clones, with roughly 88% found just once. Germline V gene sequence: CDR1 SGDLS, CDR2 YYNGEE. This CDR3 is built from 13 residues. V was cut by 3 bases and J by 6 bases, with 12 bases left in between. Input material: PBMCs or T cells enriched from blood (not recorded which). V gene TRBV9 combines with J gene TRBJ1-2, with D hard to call. The origin of this receptor is a young man who had recovered from COVID-19. CDR3 bases: TGTGCCAGCAGCGCGGGAGAGCGTGATGGCTACACCTTC. It specifies CASSAGERDGYTF.